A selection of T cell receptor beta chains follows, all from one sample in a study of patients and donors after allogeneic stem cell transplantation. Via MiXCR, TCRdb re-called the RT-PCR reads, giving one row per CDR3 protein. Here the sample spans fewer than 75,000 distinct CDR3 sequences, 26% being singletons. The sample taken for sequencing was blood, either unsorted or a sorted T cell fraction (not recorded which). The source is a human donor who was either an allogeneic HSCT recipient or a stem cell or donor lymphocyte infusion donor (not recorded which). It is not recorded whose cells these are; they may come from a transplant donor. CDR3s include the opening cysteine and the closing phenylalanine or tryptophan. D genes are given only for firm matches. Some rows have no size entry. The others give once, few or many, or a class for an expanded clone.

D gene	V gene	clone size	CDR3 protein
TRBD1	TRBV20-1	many	CSAGTGGSGNTIYF
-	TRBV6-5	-	CASSRPAVTGTYEQYF
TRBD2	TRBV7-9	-	CASRPTPGLAGVGEQFF
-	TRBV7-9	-	CASSVTSGRQYF
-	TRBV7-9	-	CASSEQGAGGYTF
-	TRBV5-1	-	CASSLGLDQPQHF
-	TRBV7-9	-	CAGGLMNTEAFF
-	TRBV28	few	CASSLPGGTEAFF
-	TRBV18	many	CASSPRKGQPQHF
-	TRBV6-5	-	CASSYSGPYEQYF
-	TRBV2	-	CASSFGDPGANVLTF
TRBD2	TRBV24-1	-	CATKKTSGGNEQFF
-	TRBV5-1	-	CASSLEGEHMNTEAFF
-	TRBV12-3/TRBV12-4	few	CASSPGKGGPGEQYF
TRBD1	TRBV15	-	CATSRGGRGITDTQYF
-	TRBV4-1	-	CASSQVPGGSETQYF
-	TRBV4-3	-	CASSQDLASSSYEQYF
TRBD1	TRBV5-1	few	CASRPRTGGFTEAFF
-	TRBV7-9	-	CASSLAAINPTPGANVLTF
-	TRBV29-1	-	CSVEVSKQFF
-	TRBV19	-	CASSIGRTTGRIEKLFF
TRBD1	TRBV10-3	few	CAIKTGQPNTGELFF
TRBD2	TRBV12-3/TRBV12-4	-	CASSFSGNNEQFF
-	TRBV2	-	CASSEAGRETQYF
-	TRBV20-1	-	CSAVNDRSNSPLHF
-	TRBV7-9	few	CASSLQGTYEQYF
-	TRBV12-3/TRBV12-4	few	CASSLGRWDGYTF
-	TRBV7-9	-	CASTPRGFTGELFF
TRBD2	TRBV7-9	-	CASSSTTSGRPTDTQYF
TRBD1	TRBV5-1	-	CPSSLGQGPTGYTF
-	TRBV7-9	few	CASSLDGRGPVDTQYF
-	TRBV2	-	CASSDATGFKGSRLFF
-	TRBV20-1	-	CSALARVHEKLFF
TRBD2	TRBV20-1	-	CSARVAAGGTDTQYF
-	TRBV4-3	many	CASSQARGDEQYF
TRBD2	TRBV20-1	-	CSATTSGGANEQFF
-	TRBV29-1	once	CSVGTAGNTIYF
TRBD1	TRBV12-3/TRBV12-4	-	CASRRTGEENYGYTF
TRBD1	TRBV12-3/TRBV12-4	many	CASTTGDDTEAFF
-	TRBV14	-	CASSQDRTSPIYF